A selection of T cell receptor beta chains follows, all from one sample in a study of T cell responses to AZD1222 COVID-19 vaccine. Only in-frame clones appear in the TCRdb table, and some are missing; sequencing was by immunoSEQ multiplex PCR. The sample carries 95,000 or so clones, around nine tenths recorded once. Sequencing was performed on peripheral blood, taken on day 0 of MenACWY control vaccination. The source is an adult in good health. Both conserved end residues are part of each CDR3. Each record gives: D gene, J gene, clone size, V gene, CDR3 DNA, CDR3 protein. D genes are given only for firm matches. Not every row has a clone size; where given, it reads once, few, many or a size class.

>TRBD1|TRBJ1-6|NA|TRBV11-3
TGTGCCAGCAGCGCATACAGGGGGTCCAAGCCCCTCCACTTT
CASSAYRGSKPLHF
>TRBD2|TRBJ2-7|NA|TRBV3-1/TRBV3-2
TGTGCCAGCAGCTCCAGCGGGAGACATTCCTACGAGCAGTACTTC
CASSSSGRHSYEQYF
>NA|TRBJ1-3|NA|TRBV11-2
TGTGCCAGCAGCGGGATAGGGACTGCCTCTGGAAACACCATATATTTT
CASSGIGTASGNTIYF
>TRBD1|TRBJ1-1|NA|TRBV7-3
TGTGCCAGCAGCCGGGTGACAGGGGGCAGAGCTTTCTTT
CASSRVTGGRAFF
>NA|TRBJ2-7|NA|TRBV6-5
TGTGCCAGCCAGAAAGACCCGCCTCGGGGAGAGCAGTACTTC
CASQKDPPRGEQYF
>NA|TRBJ1-2|NA|TRBV2
TGTGCCAGCAGTGTAGAAGGTGAAGGGAGCTATGGCTACACCTTC
CASSVEGEGSYGYTF
>TRBD1|TRBJ1-1|few|TRBV28
TGTGCCAGTCGTTGGGGACAGGTGAACACTGAAGCTTTCTTT
CASRWGQVNTEAFF
>NA|TRBJ1-2|NA|TRBV6-5
TGTGCCAGCAGGACTGACGGTGACTATGGCTACACCTTC
CASRTDGDYGYTF
>TRBD2|TRBJ2-1|NA|TRBV4-3
TGCGCCAGCAGCCCCTTTCTAGCGGGGGGGAATGAGCAGTTCTTC
CASSPFLAGGNEQFF
>TRBD2|TRBJ2-1|NA|TRBV11-2
TGTGCCAGCAGCCCTGGGGGGGGGTACTCCTACAATGAGCAGTTCTTC
CASSPGGGYSYNEQFF
>NA|TRBJ2-2|NA|TRBV5-1
TGCGCCAGCAGCTTGGCCCCGGGGATCGCCGGGGAGCTGTTTTTT
CASSLAPGIAGELFF
>NA|TRBJ2-7|NA|TRBV6-5
TGTGCCAGCAGGAGCCAGGGGGGGCGTACCTACGAGCAGTACTTC
CASRSQGGRTYEQYF
>NA|TRBJ2-7|NA|TRBV5-5
TGTGCCAGCAGCTTGCGGGTGGGGGAGCAGTACTTC
CASSLRVGEQYF
>NA|TRBJ2-3|NA|TRBV5-6
TGTGCCAGCAGCCCGGCCCCCACTAGCAAGCGAGATACGCAGTATTTT
CASSPAPTSKRDTQYF
>NA|TRBJ1-3|NA|TRBV25-1
TGTGCCAGCACAACAGGGTACTCTGGAAACACCATATATTTT
CASTTGYSGNTIYF
>TRBD2|TRBJ2-7|few|TRBV19
TGTGCCAGTAGCACTAGCGGGGGGGCCTACGAGCAGTACTTC
CASSTSGGAYEQYF
>NA|TRBJ1-5|NA|TRBV6-2/TRBV6-3
TGTGCCAGCAGTTACACGACCCCACTAGGGAGCAATCAGCCCCAGCATTTT
CASSYTTPLGSNQPQHF
>NA|TRBJ1-2|NA|TRBV2
TGTGCCAGCAGTGGATTGCTCGGGGACTATGGCTACACCTTC
CASSGLLGDYGYTF
>TRBD1|TRBJ1-1|NA|TRBV9
TGTGCCAGCAGCGCCCCACAGGGGAGTACTGAAGCTTTCTTT
CASSAPQGSTEAFF
>TRBD1|TRBJ2-2|many|TRBV28
TGTGCCAGCAGTCCGACAGGGTTAGAGACCGGGGAGCTGTTTTTT
CASSPTGLETGELFF
>TRBD1|TRBJ1-5|NA|TRBV27
TGTGCCAGCAGTGGACAGGGGGCGGCTCAGCCCCAGCATTTT
CASSGQGAAQPQHF
>TRBD2|TRBJ2-7|NA|TRBV27
TGTGCCAGCAGTACTTATACTAGCGGGATCTACGAGCAGTACTTC
CASSTYTSGIYEQYF
>TRBD2|TRBJ2-5|NA|TRBV7-3
TGTGCCAGCAGCGTCCGCGGGGGGCCCCAAGAGACCCAGTACTTC
CASSVRGGPQETQYF
>NA|TRBJ2-3|NA|TRBV2
TGTGCCAGCAGTGAAGCGACGGCTTCGGGATTCGCAGATACGCAGTATTTT
CASSEATASGFADTQYF
>TRBD1|TRBJ1-6|NA|TRBV27
TGTGCCAGCAGTTTACAGGGGGTAGCTTCACCCCTCCACTTT
CASSLQGVASPLHF
>NA|TRBJ2-7|NA|TRBV2
TGTGCCAGCGAAAAAGGGGCCCAAGCCCTCTACGAGCAGTACTTC
CASEKGAQALYEQYF
>NA|TRBJ1-2|NA|TRBV6-6
TGTGCCAGCAAAGCAGGGACGCACTATGGCTACACCTTC
CASKAGTHYGYTF
>NA|TRBJ1-5|NA|TRBV3-1/TRBV3-2
TGTGCCAGCAGCCAGAGAGTCAAGAAGAGGGTGAATAGCAATCAGCCCCAGCATTTT
CASSQRVKKRVNSNQPQHF
>NA|TRBJ2-7|NA|TRBV20-1
TGCAGTGCTAGTTATCCCTACGAGCAGTACTTC
CSASYPYEQYF
>NA|TRBJ1-4|NA|TRBV29-1
TGCAGCGTTGAAATACGAGGGGCTAATGAAAAACTGTTTTTT
CSVEIRGANEKLFF
>TRBD2|TRBJ2-3|NA|TRBV7-9
TGTGCCAGCAGCCCCCGGACTAGCGGGGGGTCTAGCACAGATACGCAGTATTTT
CASSPRTSGGSSTDTQYF
>NA|TRBJ2-7|NA|TRBV6-1
TGTGCCAGCAGTGAATCGGGTTACCGCTCCTACGAGCAGTACTTC
CASSESGYRSYEQYF
>NA|TRBJ2-2|NA|TRBV19
TGTGCCAGTAGTATAGCACACACCGGGGAGCTGTTTTTT
CASSIAHTGELFF
>NA|TRBJ2-7|NA|TRBV7-6
TGTGCCAGCAGCTCCCCCCACCTCGAGCAGTACTTC
CASSSPHLEQYF
>NA|TRBJ1-5|NA|TRBV6-6
TGTGCCAGCAGAGTGAATAGCAATCAGCCCCAGCATTTT
CASRVNSNQPQHF
>NA|TRBJ1-4|NA|TRBV11-2
TGTGCCAGCAGCTTATCAACTAATGAAAAACTGTTTTTT
CASSLSTNEKLFF
>NA|TRBJ1-3|NA|TRBV4-1
TGCGCCAGCAGCCAAGATACCAGGGGATCAGGAAACACCATATATTTT
CASSQDTRGSGNTIYF
>NA|TRBJ1-1|NA|TRBV7-9
TGTGCCAGCAGCTCCACCGGGACATCTTTCTTT
CASSSTGTSFF
>TRBD1|TRBJ2-2|NA|TRBV11-2
TGTGCCAGCAGCCGACAAGGGGGCCATGACACCGGGGAGCTGTTTTTT
CASSRQGGHDTGELFF
>NA|TRBJ1-2|NA|TRBV19
TGTGCCAGTAGTATGGTAGAGTCCTATGGCTACACCTTC
CASSMVESYGYTF
>NA|TRBJ2-3|few|TRBV20-1
TGCAGTGCTAGTCTGGAAGATACGCAGTATTTT
CSASLEDTQYF
>NA|TRBJ1-2|NA|TRBV9
TGTGCCAGCAGCGGGAGTACTCGGGGGGCCCCAAACTATGGCTACACCTTC
CASSGSTRGAPNYGYTF
>NA|TRBJ2-1|NA|TRBV27
TGTGCCAGCAGTTTGTTTAGGGGGAATGAGCAGTTCTTC
CASSLFRGNEQFF
>NA|TRBJ1-2|few|TRBV11-2
TGTGCCAGCAGCTTAGAACCCTCTAACTATGGCTACACCTTC
CASSLEPSNYGYTF
>TRBD2|TRBJ2-1|NA|TRBV9
TGTGCCAGCAGCGTGAGAGGGGATGGGCGGGGGGCTTCATTATTGGATGAGCAGTTCTTC
CASSVRGDGRGASLLDEQFF
>TRBD2|TRBJ2-7|NA|TRBV7-2
TGTGCCAGCAGCTTGGGACTAGCGGGGGGGTTCTACGAGCAGTACTTC
CASSLGLAGGFYEQYF
>NA|TRBJ2-7|NA|TRBV29-1
TGCAGCGTTCGAGGGCTGGACCATTTGGACTACGAGCAGTACTTC
CSVRGLDHLDYEQYF
>TRBD2|TRBJ2-3|NA|TRBV6-4
TGTGCCAGCAGGGGACTAGGGTCAGATACGCAGTATTTT
CASRGLGSDTQYF
>NA|TRBJ1-2|NA|TRBV30
TGTGCCTGGAGTGTGGCGACTTACGGCTACACCTTC
CAWSVATYGYTF